This TCR beta chain is from a study of cytomegalovirus exposure and HLA in healthy donors. V shed 3 bases, J shed 0 bases, and the junction held 1 base outside the gene matches. The CDR3 has 14 residues. CDR1 and CDR2 (germline): SGHVS, FNYEAQ. The PCR had 60 Vbeta and 13 Jbeta primers. Libraries were prepared by immunoSEQ multiplex PCR; TCRdb keeps only in-frame clonotypes and omits some of them. There are under 70,000 clones in the sample; roughly 73% occur only once, and roughly 5% lies in the top ten. At the time of sampling, donors were nominally healthy, though unrecorded immune exposures were likely. This clone has just a few counts.

The specimen sequenced was PBMCs. The sequence came from a male donor in good health and CMV-seropositive. The gene calls are TRBV7-6 and TRBJ2-7; 8 nucleotides match TRBD1. The CDR3 sequence is CASSFGTGSYEQYF. For the CDR3, the DNA is TGTGCCAGCAGCTTTGGGACAGGCTCCTACGAGCAGTACTTC. Looking up the rest from reference TRBV7-6 and TRBJ2-7 gives the full variable domain: GAGVSQSPRYKVTKRGQDVALRCDPISGHVSLYWYRQALGQGPEFLTYFNYEAQQDKSGLPNDRFSAERPEGSISTLTIQRTEQRDSAMYRCASSFGTGSYEQYFGPGTRLTVT.